The 12 T cell receptor beta chains given below trace back to one sample, sequenced in a study of control samples from healthy donors and cancer patients. Repertoires were generated with immunoSEQ multiplex PCR, while TCRdb's copy carries only in-frame clones and drops some. The sample comprises about 130,000 clones, just under 95% of which are singletons, and less than 7% rests with the top ten. The source material was blood. The receptors come from a man aged 18-30 years in good health.

This chain links TRBV4-1 with TRBJ1-1, with 7 bases that match TRBD1. V was pared by 4 bases and J by 0 bases, with 8 bases of the junction left unmatched. Germline lookup yields CDR1 MGHRA and CDR2 YSYEKL. This CDR3 contains 16 residues. In nucleotides, the CDR3 is TGCGCCAGCAGCCCCCCCCCTGGGACAGTGAACACTGAAGCTTTCTTT. Translating gives CASSPPPGTVNTEAFF.

The V call is TRBV28, the J call TRBJ1-2, with D unclear. Trimming removed 2 bases at V and 5 bases at J, with 9 bases between. Germline V gene sequence: CDR1 MDHEN, CDR2 SYDVKM. The CDR3 is made up of 13 amino acids. CDR3 loop: CASSLVRRYGYTF. The CDR3 DNA reads as TGTGCCAGCAGTTTAGTGCGGCGGTATGGCTACACCTTC.

This clone was counted a single time. The chain uses TRBV7-9 and TRBJ1-1; TRBD1 is a possible D gene (5 bases). V was clipped by 5 bases and J by 1 base, with 14 bases between them. The CDR3 spans 15 residues. The germline CDR1 and CDR2 sequences are SEHNR and FQNEAQ (reference sequence). As DNA, the CDR3 is TGTGCCAGCAGCCCAAGCCGAGGGGAGAACACTGAAGCTTTCTTT. Translated: CASSPSRGENTEAFF.

This chain joins TRBV19 and TRBJ2-3, with TRBD2 identical over 10 bases. CDR1 and CDR2 from the germline V gene are LNHDA and SQIVND (reference sequence). The CDR3 runs 17 residues. Losses at the gene ends were 5 bases for V and 4 bases for J; bases not matched to a gene: 12. CDR3 amino acids: CASSPIAGGRSADTQYF. CDR3 bases: TGTGCCAGTAGTCCGATAGCGGGGGGCCGGAGCGCAGATACGCAGTATTTT.

A single count supports this clone. This sequence joins TRBV5-4 and TRBJ2-1; TRBD2 matches at 9 bases. With 0 bases clipped from V and 8 bases from J, the junction kept 6 bases outside the gene matches. The CDR3 length is 15 residues. Germline CDR1 reads SGHNT; CDR2 reads YYREEE (reference sequence). CDR3 coding DNA: TGTGCCAGCAGCTTGGACCTAGCGGGGATGGATGAGCAGTTCTTC. Translated: CASSLDLAGMDEQFF.

This chain uses TRBV5-5 with TRBJ2-7; possibly TRBD1 for D (5 bases). Per the germline V gene, CDR1 is SGHKS and CDR2 is YYEKEE (reference sequence). V was shortened by 6 bases and J by 6 bases, with 22 bases between the two germline ends. This CDR3 spans 15 amino acids. CDR3: CASTKPLGHTREQYF. In DNA, the CDR3 is TGTGCCAGCACCAAACCACTCGGACACACGCGCGAGCAGTACTTC.

The V call is TRBV5-3, the J call TRBJ1-2; TRBD1 aligns across 7 bases. TRBV5-3 is an ORF for which the function is uncertain. The CDR3 sequence is 13 residues long. V lost 9 bases and J lost 0; bases outside the gene matches: 5. The CDR3, as DNA: TGTGCCAAACCTCAGGGGGCTAACTATGGCTACACCTTC. As protein: CAKPQGANYGYTF.

To note about this clone: This sample includes further DNA sequences coding for the same CDR3. The V call is TRBV10-1, the J call TRBJ1-1; D may be TRBD1 (5 bases). Germline values: CDR1 WNHNN, CDR2 SYGVQD (reference sequence). The CDR3 is 16 residues long. Trimming stripped 5 bases from V and 3 bases from J, with 19 bases between. DNA for the CDR3: TGCGCCAGCAGTAAATCAGGGAAGGGCCTGGACACTGAAGCTTTCTTT. Amino acids: CASSKSGKGLDTEAFF.

V is TRBV6-4 and J is TRBJ1-2; 7 positions agree with TRBD1. J gave up 6 bases and V 5 bases, and 12 bases lay outside the gene matches. Germline lookup yields CDR1 MRHNA and CDR2 SNTAGT. The CDR3 consists of 15 residues. The CDR3 region is CASSTQGGSSHGYTF. The CDR3 DNA follows: TGTGCCAGCAGTACTCAGGGGGGTAGCAGTCATGGCTACACCTTC.

The rearrangement links TRBV6-5 to TRBJ1-2; D gene ambiguous. Trimming removed 7 bases at V and 4 bases at J, with 13 bases between. The length of the CDR3 is 13 residues. Germline CDR1 and CDR2: MNHEY and SVGAGI. For the CDR3, the DNA is TGTGCCAGCAACATGACACCGACCTATGGCTACACCTTC. Translating gives CASNMTPTYGYTF.

The chain combines TRBV7-3 with TRBJ2-4; 12 bases fit TRBD2. The V gene's germline CDR1 is SGHTA and CDR2 FQGTGA. V lost 1 base and J lost 0; bases outside the gene matches: 7. The CDR3 loop spans 19 amino acids. The CDR3 loop reads CASSLILLAGGLAKNIQYF. The CDR3, as DNA: TGTGCCAGCAGCTTAATATTACTAGCGGGGGGACTAGCCAAAAACATTCAGTACTTC.

This clone was counted only a few times. This CDR3 reads CASNPSISGGAMDTQYF. DNA of the CDR3: TGCGCCAGCAATCCATCAATAAGCGGGGGGGCCATGGATACGCAGTATTTT. This chain connects TRBV5-1 to TRBJ2-3; 10 nucleotides align to TRBD2. There are 17 residues in the CDR3. With V trimmed by 6 bases and J by 6 bases, 16 bases remained unmatched. Per the germline V gene, CDR1 is SGHRS and CDR2 is YFSETQ.